A single sample gave rise to the 2 T cell receptor beta chains below, sequenced in a study of T cells in Graves' hyperthyroidism and ophthalmopathy. There were TCR beta CDR3 regions amplified from RNA transcripts. During a first-round RT-PCR of the TCR CDR3, the HTBI primer set was used. One entry per CDR3 protein, called by TCRdb with MiXCR from the multiplex PCR reads. The sample holds approximately 510,000 distinct CDR3 sequences, about 20% seen once. Specimen: blood. These receptors were taken from a man aged 18-30 years with Graves' hyperthyroidism.

This chain links TRBV12-3 or TRBV12-4 with TRBJ2-7; D gene uncertain. The V end was cut by 5 bases, the J end by 8 bases, with 10 bases between. The CDR3 is made up of 11 amino acids. CDR3 in amino acids: CASSRFVKQYF. In DNA, the CDR3 is TGTGCCAGCAGTCGATTCGTGAAGCAGTACTTC.

In its sample, this clonotype was seen many times. CDR3: CSVERDRVWTEAFF. The CDR3 region has the DNA TGCAGCGTTGAAAGAGACAGGGTATGGACTGAAGCTTTCTTT. The gene calls are TRBV29-1 and TRBJ1-1; 7 bases are shared with TRBD1. CDR1 and CDR2 (germline): SQVTM, ANQGSEA. This CDR3 comprises 14 residues. Trimming cost V 2 bases and J 5 bases; bases outside gene matches: 8.